This T cell receptor (beta chain) is drawn from a study of CXCR3-negative and CXCR3-positive naive CD8 T cells. UMI-labeled 5' RACE yielded the TRB cDNA libraries. From its re-call of the 5' RACE reads, TCRdb lists each CDR3 protein once, without DNA. This sample's clone table lists around 45,000 distinct CDR3 sequences. At about 310,000 cells each, triplicate sorts were carried out for each CD8+ T cell subset. Naive CD8+ T cells were CD45RO-CCR7+CD27+CD95-. What was sequenced was naive CXCR3- CD8+ T cells from blood. As for subset: CD45RO-CCR7+CD27+CD95- naive CD8+ T cells lacking CXCR3 (TNR3-). The origin of this receptor is a human donor in good health. Some clones in this sample may be carry-over from other donors' samples.

CDR3 protein: CASSYSGQENYGYTF. The V and J genes are TRBV6-5 and TRBJ1-2; lacking DNA, the TRBD1 call made by TCRdb goes unchecked. This CDR3 region has 15 residues. Per germline, CDR1 MNHEY and CDR2 SVGAGI.